One and the same sample provided the 11 T cell receptor beta chains below, sequenced in a study of siplizumab effects on memory and regulatory T cells. TCRdb's table, derived via immunoSEQ multiplex PCR, lists solely in-frame clones and lacks some. The profile shows about 63,000 clones, 83% of them singletons. The sample consisted of memory CD4+ T cells sorted from blood. These receptors were obtained from a human donor in good health.

The chain is built from TRBV5-6 and TRBJ2-7; 8 bases line up with TRBD2. Per germline, CDR1 SGHDT and CDR2 YYEEEE. J was trimmed by 5 bases and V by 0 bases; bases with no gene match: 4. The CDR3 has 14 residues. The CDR3 is CASSLAGGVDEQYF. DNA of the CDR3: TGTGCCAGCAGCTTGGCCGGGGGGGTCGACGAGCAGTACTTC.

The chain recombines TRBV6-1 with TRBJ2-7, with TRBD2 matching 8 bases. The CDR3 has 14 residues. CDR1 and CDR2 from the germline V gene are MNHNS and SASEGT. J was trimmed by 4 bases and V by 4 bases; bases with no gene match: 6. DNA of the CDR3: TGTGCCAGCAGTGGAGCGGGAGAAAGTTACGAGCAGTACTTC. Translating it yields CASSGAGESYEQYF.

The gene calls are TRBV2 and TRBJ1-5; 7 nucleotides align to TRBD1. Trimming cost V 5 bases and J 0 bases; bases outside gene matches: 10. Germline CDR1 and CDR2: SNHLY and FYNNEI. The CDR3 contains 17 residues. The CDR3 loop is CASSFDRAPNSNQPQHF. The CDR3 coding sequence is TGTGCCAGCAGTTTTGACAGGGCCCCGAATAGCAATCAGCCCCAGCATTTT.

This chain links TRBV5-8 with TRBJ2-3; D assignment may be TRBD1 or TRBD2 (5 bases each). The CDR3 spans 15 residues. Per the germline V gene, CDR1 is SGHTS and CDR2 is YDEGEE. The germline V and J ends were trimmed by 6 bases and 2 bases, with 16 bases remaining between them. CDR3 sequence: CASTLGWGSTDTQYF. For the CDR3, the DNA is TGTGCCAGCACCCTGGGATGGGGGTCCACAGATACGCAGTATTTT. Drawing the rest from reference TRBV5-8 and TRBJ2-3, the complete variable domain is EAGVTQSPTHLIKTRGQQATLRCSPISGHTSVYWYQQALGLGLQFLLWYDEGEERNRGNFPPRFSGRQFPNYSSELNVNALELEDSALYLCASTLGWGSTDTQYFGPGTRLTVL.

V and J are TRBV11-2 and TRBJ2-3; 12 positions match TRBD2. V shed 4 bases, J shed 2 bases, and the junction held 7 bases outside the gene matches. The CDR3 runs 17 residues. Germline loops: CDR1 SGHAT, CDR2 FQNNGV. This chain's CDR3 is CASSSDGLAGNTDTQYF. The CDR3 DNA reads TGTGCCAGCAGCTCAGACGGACTAGCGGGAAACACAGATACGCAGTATTTT. The full variable domain, its missing parts supplied by reference TRBV11-2 and TRBJ2-3, is EAGVAQSPRYKIIEKRQSVAFWCNPISGHATLYWYQQILGQGPKLLIQFQNNGVVDDSQLPKDRFSAERLKGVDSTLKIQPAKLEDSAVYLCASSSDGLAGNTDTQYFGPGTRLTVL.

This clone was counted a single time. V usage is TRBV10-3 and J usage is TRBJ2-3, with 7 bases lining up with TRBD2. The junction had 10 bases not matched to a gene; V was cut back by 7 bases and J by 6 bases. This CDR3 region has 14 residues. In germline, CDR1 is ENHRY, CDR2 SYGVKD. CDR3 in amino acids: CAITPGTTLDTQYF. CDR3 DNA sequence: TGTGCCATCACCCCCGGGACTACCCTTGATACGCAGTATTTT.

The chain carries TRBV5-6 and TRBJ2-7, with no clear D. The germline CDR1 and CDR2 sequences are SGHDT and YYEEEE. The CDR3 runs 14 residues. Trimming shortened V by 0 bases and J by 1 base, and 8 bases separated the two germline ends. CDR3 in DNA: TGTGCCAGCAGCTTGGTCTCGGGTTCCTACGAGCAGTACTTC. This gives the protein CASSLVSGSYEQYF.

V and J are TRBV19 and TRBJ2-1; D possibly corresponds to TRBD2 (6 bases). Germline V gene lookup returns CDR1 LNHDA and CDR2 SQIVND (reference sequence). The CDR3 sequence is 14 residues long. The V end was cut by 3 bases, the J end by 4 bases, with 10 bases between. The CDR3 DNA reads TGTGCCAGTAGTATCCATAGCGGTTACAATGAGCAGTTCTTC. It translates to CASSIHSGYNEQFF.

The chain links TRBV4-1 to TRBJ1-2; no firm D call. Germline loops: CDR1 MGHRA, CDR2 YSYEKL. V was trimmed by 0 bases and J by 3 bases, leaving 11 bases between them. This CDR3 comprises 15 residues. The CDR3 is CASSQETGNYYGYTF. For the CDR3, the DNA is TGCGCCAGCAGCCAAGAAACGGGGAACTACTATGGCTACACCTTC.

Only one count was recorded for this clone. The CDR3, as DNA: TGTGCCAGCAGCTTCTCTATGTGGAATGAAAAACTGTTTTTT. Residues: CASSFSMWNEKLFF. V usage is TRBV7-8 and J usage is TRBJ1-4; D is unresolved. V lost 3 bases, J lost 5 bases, and 10 bases lay in between. Germline V CDR1 and CDR2: SGHVS, FQNEAQ. This CDR3 is built from 14 residues.

Only one count was recorded for this clone. The V call is TRBV5-1, the J call TRBJ1-4; D is unclear. Germline V gene lookup returns CDR1 SGHRS and CDR2 YFSETQ. The CDR3 consists of 13 residues. V lost 4 bases, J lost 8 bases, and 12 bases lay in between. The CDR3 loop is CASSPTGVEKLFF. The CDR3 DNA reads as TGCGCCAGCAGCCCTACCGGGGTGGAAAAACTGTTTTTT.